Below are 8 T cell receptor beta chains sequenced from a single sample in a study of T cell repertoires in cytomegalovirus infection. TCRdb passed the reads through MiXCR, listing each CDR3 protein once. Of approximately 250,000 distinct CDR3 sequences in the sample, 20% to 25% are singletons; the top ten hold about 20%. The sequenced sample was CD8+ T cells from PBMCs. The source of these receptors is a human donor in good health (CMV status not recorded). Some clones in this sample may be carry-over from other donors' samples.

This clonotype was counted at least ten times. The J gene is TRBJ2-3, the V gene TRBV11-2, with unresolved D. The V end lost 5 bases, the J end lost 0 bases, and 6 bases lay between the germline ends. The germline gives CDR1 SGHAT, CDR2 FQNNGV. The CDR3 has 13 amino acids. The CDR3 spells CASSLLSTDTQYF. DNA of the CDR3: TGTGCCAGCAGCCTTCTGAGCACAGATACGCAGTATTTT. Full variable domain (remainder filled in from reference TRBV11-2 and TRBJ2-3): EAGVAQSPRYKIIEKRQSVAFWCNPISGHATLYWYQQILGQGPKLLIQFQNNGVVDDSQLPKDRFSAERLKGVDSTLKIQPAKLEDSAVYLCASSLLSTDTQYFGPGTRLTVL.

The genes are TRBV9 and TRBJ1-6; possibly TRBD1 for D (5 bases). Germline CDR1 and CDR2: SGDLS and YYNGEE. V was clipped by 0 bases and J by 7 bases, with 11 bases between them. This CDR3 is 15 amino acids long. CDR3 in DNA: TGTGCCAGCAGCGTAGAAGGGGTGAGCAATTCACCCCTCCACTTT. Translating gives CASSVEGVSNSPLHF.

This clonotype was detected many times. V gene TRBV6-6 combines with J gene TRBJ1-6; tentatively, D is TRBD1 (6 bases). The V end was cut by 7 bases, the J end by 7 bases, with 14 bases between. The CDR3 consists of 14 residues. Germline assignment: CDR1 MNHNY and CDR2 SVGAGI (reference sequence). This CDR3 reads CASTQQGWNSPLHF. CDR3 in DNA: TGTGCCAGCACTCAACAGGGATGGAATTCACCCCTCCACTTT.

In this sample, this clonotype turned up a few times. The V and J genes are TRBV6-6 and TRBJ2-3; D is uncertain. The CDR3 runs to 14 residues. Trimming pared 5 bases from V and 4 bases from J, leaving 13 bases between. Looked up from germline, CDR1 is MNHNY and CDR2 is SVGAGI (reference sequence). The CDR3 coding sequence is TGTGCCAGCAGTCAAACCCTCCTTGCAGATACGCAGTATTTT. Protein sequence: CASSQTLLADTQYF.

This clonotype was seen ten or more times. The chain carries TRBV7-2 and TRBJ2-3; D remains unclear. The CDR3 is 12 residues long. The germline V and J ends were trimmed by 3 bases and 5 bases, with 6 bases remaining between them. Germline CDR1 reads SGHTA; CDR2 reads FQGNSA. CDR3 region: CASSFPVDTQYF. DNA of the CDR3: TGTGCCAGCAGCTTCCCCGTAGATACGCAGTATTTT. The full variable domain, with the rest looked up from reference TRBV7-2 and TRBJ2-3, is GAGVSQSPSNKVTEKGKDVELRCDPISGHTALYWYRQSLGQGLEFLIYFQGNSAPDKSGLPSDRFSAERTGGSVSTLTIQRTQQEDSAVYLCASSFPVDTQYFGPGTRLTVL.

DNA of the CDR3: TGCAGTGCGAGGACAGACCTTACTAGCACAGATACGCAGTATTTT. Its translation is CSARTDLTSTDTQYF. V is TRBV20-1 and J is TRBJ2-3; D may be TRBD1 (6 bases). Trimming took 6 bases from V and 0 from J, leaving 16 bases between them. Germline CDR1 reads DFQATT; CDR2 reads SNEGSKA (reference sequence). CDR3 length: 15 amino acids.

The V and J genes are TRBV5-1 and TRBJ2-2, with a weak D call TRBD2 (5 bases). Germline loops: CDR1 SGHRS, CDR2 YFSETQ. This CDR3 has 15 residues. V dropped 2 bases and J dropped 5 bases, with 13 bases sitting between them. CDR3 sequence reads: CASSLLWESTGELFF. CDR3 coding DNA: TGCGCCAGCAGCTTATTGTGGGAGAGTACCGGGGAGCTGTTTTTT.

Remarks on this clonotype: Sequence at one end of the junction differs from germline and may be a read error. This rearrangement joins TRBV5-4 to TRBJ2-7; either TRBD1 or TRBD2 may supply D (8 bases each). The length of the CDR3 is 11 residues. CDR1 and CDR2 from the germline V gene are SGHNT and YYREEE (reference sequence). The CDR3 region is CASSAGGQESF. The CDR3 DNA sequence: TGTGCCAGCAGCGCGGGGGGACAGGAAAGCTTC.